What follows are 16 T cell receptor beta chains derived from one specimen sequenced in a study of cytomegalovirus exposure and HLA in healthy donors. The study ran its PCR with 60 Vbeta and 13 Jbeta primers. Data came from immunoSEQ multiplex PCR; TCRdb stores just in-frame clones and leaves some out. Of fewer than 60,000 clones in the sample, approximately 75% are singletons; the top ten hold 3.3%. Sequencing was performed on PBMCs. These receptors were obtained from a woman between 35 and 50 years old in good health and CMV-seropositive.

The V call is TRBV11-2, the J call TRBJ2-5; TRBD1 matches at 11 bases. The CDR3 extends over 15 amino acids. Germline CDR1 SGHAT, CDR2 FQNNGV. The trim removed 4 bases at V and 5 bases at J, leaving 6 bases unmatched. The CDR3: CASSSRTGGGETQYF. CDR3 DNA sequence: TGTGCCAGCAGCTCAAGGACAGGGGGCGGTGAGACCCAGTACTTC.

The chain combines TRBV29-1 with TRBJ1-1, with TRBD1 matching 7 bases. The trim removed 4 bases at V and 1 base at J, leaving 3 bases unmatched. Germline-derived CDR1 and CDR2 are SQVTM and ANQGSEA. This CDR3 region has 13 residues. The DNA for the CDR3 is TGCAGCGTTGTGGGACAGCAGAACACTGAAGCTTTCTTT. The encoded protein is CSVVGQQNTEAFF. Based on the CDR3 plus reference TRBV29-1 and TRBJ1-1, the full variable domain is SAVISQKPSRDICQRGTSLTIQCQVDSQVTMMFWYRQQPGQSLTLIATANQGSEATYESGFVIDKFPISRPNLTFSTLTVSNMSPEDSSIYLCSVVGQQNTEAFFGQGTRLTVV.

The chain carries TRBV4-2 and TRBJ1-1; D is perhaps TRBD1 (5 bases). The CDR3 loop spans 14 amino acids. With 1 base removed from V and 5 bases from J, the gap between germline ends came to 11 bases. CDR1 LGHNA and CDR2 YNFKEQ come from the germline V gene. The CDR3 DNA reads as TGTGCCAGCAGCCAAGGCCAGGGTTCGACTGAAGCTTTCTTT. Translation gives CASSQGQGSTEAFF.

Only a few counts were recorded for this clone. The rearrangement joins TRBV9 to TRBJ1-4; 7 bases fit TRBD1. Germline V lookup: CDR1 SGDLS, CDR2 YYNGEE. The V gene end was trimmed by 3 bases and the J gene end by 3 bases; junction bases not matched to a gene: 8. CDR3 length: 16 amino acids. This CDR3 is CASSAGTDQPNEKLFF. CDR3 coding DNA: TGTGCCAGCAGCGCCGGGACAGACCAGCCTAATGAAAAACTGTTTTTT.

The rearrangement joins TRBV7-2 to TRBJ2-3; 13 bases are a match to TRBD2. Trimming took 1 base from V and 1 from J; bases not matched to a gene: 8. The CDR3 extends over 19 amino acids. CDR1 and CDR2 (germline): SGHTA, FQGNSA. Written as DNA, the CDR3 is TGTGCCAGCAGCTTAGGCCCCCTCGGACTAGCGGGGGGCACAGATACGCAGTATTTT. Its translation is CASSLGPLGLAGGTDTQYF.

J is TRBJ2-2 and V is TRBV19; 11 bases match TRBD1. From germline, CDR1 is LNHDA and CDR2 SQIVND (reference sequence). The CDR3 length is 16 residues. The V segment lost 7 bases and the J segment 5 bases; nucleotides outside the gene matches: 9. The CDR3 sequence is CASIQAGTGGTGELFF. In nucleotides, the CDR3 is TGTGCCAGTATCCAGGCCGGGACAGGGGGGACCGGGGAGCTGTTTTTT.

The chain recombines TRBV4-1 with TRBJ1-4; TRBD1 might be the D (5 bases). This CDR3 is built from 15 residues. Germline V gene data show CDR1 as MGHRA and CDR2 as YSYEKL. Between the trimmed V and J ends, which lost 9 bases and 7 bases, there was a span of 21 bases. The CDR3 DNA sequence: TGCGCCAGTCAGCCAGGGAGGGCCGGGGGTGAAAAACTGTTTTTT. Amino acid sequence: CASQPGRAGGEKLFF.

The rearrangement uses TRBV9 and TRBJ2-5, with D perhaps matching TRBD2 (6 bases). Per the germline V gene, CDR1 is SGDLS and CDR2 is YYNGEE. V lost 7 bases and J 5 bases, leaving 18 bases between the germline ends. This CDR3 contains 14 residues. The CDR3 DNA sequence: TGTGCCAGCGGGGAGGCGGGTCGGGAGGAGACCCAGTACTTC. Translation gives CASGEAGREETQYF.

This clone is a singleton in its sample. J is TRBJ2-3 and V is TRBV4-3; 10 bases align to TRBD2. The length of the CDR3 is 16 residues. Per germline, CDR1 LGHNA and CDR2 YSLEER. Losses at the gene ends were 1 base for V and 7 bases for J; bases not matched to a gene: 8. Here the CDR3 DNA reads TGCGCCAGCAGCCAAGGACCCAGCGGGGGGGCCAATACGCAGTATTTT. Translated, it gives CASSQGPSGGANTQYF.

The chain recombines TRBV6-1 with TRBJ2-3, with TRBD1 matching over 7 bases. J was trimmed by 1 base and V by 7 bases; bases with no gene match: 5. CDR3 size: 14 residues. CDR1 and CDR2 (germline): MNHNS, SASEGT. The CDR3 loop reads CASTSGTGTDTQYF. The CDR3 bases are TGTGCCAGCACTTCCGGGACAGGCACAGATACGCAGTATTTT.

CDR3 DNA: TGTGCCAGCAGCTTAGTGGAGGGGGCTCGGGTGGAGACCCAGTACTTC. Translated, it gives CASSLVEGARVETQYF. The chain combines TRBV7-8 with TRBJ2-5, with a possible D match to TRBD1 (7 bases). V dropped 1 base and J dropped 5 bases, with 17 bases sitting between them. Germline CDR1 is SGHVS and CDR2 is FQNEAQ. The CDR3 spans 16 residues.

The chain links TRBV7-3 to TRBJ2-7; D perhaps matches TRBD2 (6 bases). Per germline, CDR1 SGHTA and CDR2 FQGTGA. CDR3 size: 13 residues. Trimming stripped 6 bases from V and 5 bases from J, with 14 bases between. CDR3 sequence reads: CASSSGAGHEQYF. In DNA form, the CDR3 reads TGTGCCAGCAGTTCAGGAGCGGGTCACGAGCAGTACTTC.

The CDR3 bases are TGTGCCAGCAGCTTAGCGGGTGAAAAGTCTGCAGATACGCAGTATTTT. Amino acids: CASSLAGEKSADTQYF. The rearrangement joins TRBV13 to TRBJ2-3; D is ambiguous. The CDR3 has 16 amino acids. V lost 1 base, J lost 4 bases, and 15 bases lay in between. Looked up from germline, CDR1 is PRHDT and CDR2 is FYEKMQ (reference sequence). Combining the CDR3 with reference TRBV13 and TRBJ2-3 gives the whole variable domain AAGVIQSPRHLIKEKRETATLKCYPIPRHDTVYWYQQGPGQDPQFLISFYEKMQSDKGSIPDRFSAQQFSDYHSELNMSSLELGDSALYFCASSLAGEKSADTQYFGPGTRLTVL.

This chain connects TRBV9 to TRBJ1-4; no definite D call. Trimming took off 4 bases at V and 11 bases at J, with 21 bases between the two ends. The CDR3 is 15 residues long. Germline CDR1 and CDR2: SGDLS and YYNGEE. CDR3 in amino acids: CASSKAGAAEGKLFF. In nucleotides, the CDR3 is TGTGCCAGCAGCAAGGCGGGCGCCGCGGAAGGTAAACTGTTTTTT.

The chain uses TRBV5-1 and TRBJ1-1, with a tentative D call TRBD1 (6 bases). The CDR3 extends over 16 amino acids. Germline V gene sequence: CDR1 SGHRS, CDR2 YFSETQ. V gave up 4 bases and J gave up 2 bases, with 18 bases separating them. The CDR3 reads CASSRGGDITNTEAFF. DNA of the CDR3: TGCGCCAGCAGCCGGGGGGGGGACATAACCAACACTGAAGCTTTCTTT.

The gene calls are TRBV10-3 and TRBJ1-1; TRBD1 matches at 8 bases. This CDR3 is 16 amino acids long. Trimming removed 2 bases from V and 0 bases from J; junction bases left unmatched: 5. The germline gives CDR1 ENHRY, CDR2 SYGVKD. The CDR3 DNA follows: TGTGCCATCAGTGAGGCCCGACAGGGGATGAACACTGAAGCTTTCTTT. It translates to CAISEARQGMNTEAFF.